The sequence of this T cell receptor beta chain was determined in a study of PD-1 blockade in classical Hodgkin lymphoma. Comments on this clone: Its antigen is as yet unknown.

Whole-study results and caveats: Significantly greater TCR diversity emerged by C4D1 in CD4+ cells but not CD8+ cells. The authors have not defined what causes the repertoire differences, possibly disease activity or prior therapy.

Indicated time point: cycle 4 day 1 (C4D1), after five to seven weeks of nivolumab. Brentuximab vedotin exposure varied, and every patient relapsed after autologous stem cell transplantation. The authors purified CD4+ T cells from thawed PBMCs by magnetic negative selection. Classifying best responses yielded complete response, partial response or progressive disease. Here immunoSEQ multiplex PCR was the method, and the copy in TCRdb shows in-frame clones only, minus some. The top ten hold around 0.6% of the sample, which has 25,000 to 35,000 clones, 65% to 80% seen once. This CDR3 contains 16 residues. CDR1 and CDR2 from the germline V gene are LGHNA and YNFKEQ. V trimming: 4 bases; J trimming: 2 bases; junction bases outside the gene matches: 8.

The clonotype originates from a human donor with classical Hodgkin lymphoma. Here the sequenced sample was CD4+ T cells from blood, taken before the fourth cycle of nivolumab. The J gene is TRBJ2-3, the V gene TRBV4-2; 8 bases line up with TRBD2. In nucleotides, the CDR3 is TGTGCCAGCAGCCGAAGAGCGGGGGACATCACAGATACGCAGTATTTT. Translating gives CASSRRAGDITDTQYF.